A selection of T cell receptor beta chains follows, all from one sample in a study of T-cell memory formation after mild COVID-19. TCRdb reprocessed the 5' RACE reads with MiXCR, giving one entry per CDR3 protein. The repertoire includes fewer than 600,000 distinct CDR3 sequences, about a fifth of them detected once, and roughly 8.3% sits in the top ten. The sample taken for sequencing was PBMCs or a T cell subset sorted from them (not recorded which). The receptors were gathered from an adult woman who had mild COVID-19 (a few samples of this study predate the infection). Cell type and time point are not known. CDR3s include the opening cysteine and the closing phenylalanine or tryptophan. Each record gives: V gene, J gene, CDR3 protein.

>TRBV11-2|TRBJ2-1
CASSLHVVWGSEQFF
>TRBV12-3/TRBV12-4|TRBJ2-7
CASKGRGETYEQYF
>TRBV5-1|TRBJ2-1
CASSSKPGQVNNEQFF
>TRBV4-1|TRBJ1-2
CASSQLFLGDINYGYTF
>TRBV6-4|TRBJ1-6
CAAPRGGHSPLHF
>TRBV6-1|TRBJ2-7
CASKGGFLSYEQYF
>TRBV10-3|TRBJ1-1
CAISPGESTEAFF
>TRBV29-1|TRBJ2-5
CSVRRTGETQYF
>TRBV29-1|TRBJ1-2
CSVAAWGTPNYGYTF
>TRBV7-9|TRBJ2-3
CASSYRGGLSTDTQYF
>TRBV12-3/TRBV12-4|TRBJ2-7
CASSSAWELQGGEQYF
>TRBV29-1|TRBJ2-4
CSVDGGENIQYF
>TRBV2|TRBJ2-3
CASSESLRGSGDTQYF
>TRBV4-1|TRBJ2-7
CASSQAAGQGVYEQYF
>TRBV6-5|TRBJ1-5
CASSYIAVNQPQHF
>TRBV12-3/TRBV12-4|TRBJ2-2
CASSFQVPGELFF
>TRBV6-7|TRBJ1-2
CASSYSWTGEFHGYTF
>TRBV5-6|TRBJ2-3
CASSFAGTASTDTQYF
>TRBV12-3/TRBV12-4|TRBJ1-2
CASSYRGGNYGYTF
>TRBV12-3/TRBV12-4|TRBJ2-5
CASNGLGHSQETRYF
>TRBV4-3|TRBJ1-4
CASSPGPLLKEKLFF
>TRBV7-9|TRBJ1-1
CASSSGRGGFNTEAFF
>TRBV5-1|TRBJ1-4
CASSLAGTVNEKLFF
>TRBV2|TRBJ1-2
CASSEVISYGYTF
>TRBV7-2|TRBJ2-3
CASKAGASTDTQYF
>TRBV9|TRBJ1-2
CASSVMGLANYGYTF
>TRBV7-8|TRBJ2-4
CASSLGGIHIQYF
>TRBV7-8|TRBJ1-5
CASSLVTLGVGINQPQHF
>TRBV6-4|TRBJ1-2
CASKRDRVDYGYTF
>TRBV11-2|TRBJ1-2
CASSLGRRDRGPGYTF
>TRBV3-1|TRBJ2-1
CASSQALGQAPFF
>TRBV25-1|TRBJ2-7
CASSEKTGAHEQYF
>TRBV15|TRBJ2-5
CATSRDLYQETQYF
>TRBV3-1|TRBJ1-1
CASSQVGPRRPTEAFF
>TRBV5-5|TRBJ2-2
CASSFGSSNTGELFF
>TRBV19|TRBJ2-7
CASSIGLAGAQYF
>TRBV7-3|TRBJ1-1
CASSPHADSRTEAFF
>TRBV7-9|TRBJ1-5
CASSRSVGDNQPQHF
>TRBV4-1|TRBJ2-7
CASSHNSGGFLEQYF
>TRBV7-2|TRBJ2-7
CASSPWTGVTYEQYF
>TRBV7-6|TRBJ2-7
CASSQGSGGTYEQYF
>TRBV27|TRBJ2-1
CASSLPGTSGGAGEQFF
>TRBV2|TRBJ2-7
CASDPRGNPSYEQYF
>TRBV29-1|TRBJ2-1
CSVEGLAGESYNEQFF
>TRBV12-3/TRBV12-4|TRBJ2-1
CATARGADYNEQFF
>TRBV7-8|TRBJ1-4
CASSLGQGFPNEKLFF
>TRBV12-2|TRBJ1-6
CASRPRSSYNSPLHF
>TRBV7-2|TRBJ1-5
CASSLAGDTYQPQHF
>TRBV6-5|TRBJ1-5
CASSPLPDNSNQPQHF
>TRBV5-1|TRBJ1-3
CASSLNPGLTGNTIYF
>TRBV24-1|TRBJ2-7
CATSSRGRPSEQYF
>TRBV20-1|TRBJ2-2
CSAREGTSGNTGELFF
>TRBV5-1|TRBJ2-1
CASSSRSGSSYNEQFF